One sample yielded the 4 T cell receptor beta chains listed below, sequenced in a study of blood T cell repertoires in COVID-19. Sequencing was performed with immunoSEQ multiplex PCR; in TCRdb, only in-frame clones are kept and a portion is missing. The repertoire consists of under 250,000 clones, with about four fifths occurring once and the leading ten covering roughly 9.8%. The sequencing sample was made of peripheral blood. The receptor set was obtained from a man at least 80 years old with acute or convalescent COVID-19.

Written as DNA, the CDR3 is TGTGCCAGCAGCCCCCGGGGCGGGGGATCCACAGATACGCAGTATTTT. Its protein product is CASSPRGGGSTDTQYF. The chain is built from TRBV7-2 and TRBJ2-3; 7 nucleotides agree with TRBD2. CDR1 and CDR2 (germline): SGHTA, FQGNSA. This CDR3 spans 16 amino acids. Losses at the gene ends were 5 bases for V and 2 bases for J; bases not matched to a gene: 10.

This clone was seen a few times. This chain links TRBV5-4 with TRBJ1-1; maybe TRBD1 (6 bases). Germline CDR1 and CDR2: SGHNT and YYREEE (reference sequence). The CDR3 extends over 13 amino acids. V was cut by 3 bases and J by 6 bases, with 12 bases left in between. CDR3 nucleotides: TGTGCCAGCAGCTCACAGGGTTACGCTGAAGCTTTCTTT. The encoded protein is CASSSQGYAEAFF. Full variable domain (remainder filled in from reference TRBV5-4 and TRBJ1-1): ETGVTQSPTHLIKTRGQQVTLRCSSQSGHNTVSWYQQALGQGPQFIFQYYREEENGRGNFPPRFSGLQFPNYSSELNVNALELDDSALYLCASSSQGYAEAFFGQGTRLTVV.

CDR3 region: CASRQTSGSAYEQFF. In nucleotides, the CDR3 is TGTGCCAGCAGACAGACTAGCGGGAGTGCCTATGAGCAGTTCTTC. J is TRBJ2-1 and V is TRBV28; the match to TRBD2 covers 12 bases. Germline CDR1 MDHEN, CDR2 SYDVKM. V shed 6 bases and J 8 bases; nucleotides not matched to a gene: 8. The CDR3 extends over 15 amino acids.

The chain employs TRBV2 and TRBJ1-5, with 8 bases aligning to TRBD1. V gave up 5 bases and J gave up 4 bases; unmatched junction bases: 4. The V gene's germline CDR1 is SNHLY and CDR2 FYNNEI. This CDR3 comprises 14 residues. The CDR3 nucleotides are TGTGCCAGCAGTCAACAGGGGGTAAATCAGCCCCAGCATTTT. It translates to CASSQQGVNQPQHF.